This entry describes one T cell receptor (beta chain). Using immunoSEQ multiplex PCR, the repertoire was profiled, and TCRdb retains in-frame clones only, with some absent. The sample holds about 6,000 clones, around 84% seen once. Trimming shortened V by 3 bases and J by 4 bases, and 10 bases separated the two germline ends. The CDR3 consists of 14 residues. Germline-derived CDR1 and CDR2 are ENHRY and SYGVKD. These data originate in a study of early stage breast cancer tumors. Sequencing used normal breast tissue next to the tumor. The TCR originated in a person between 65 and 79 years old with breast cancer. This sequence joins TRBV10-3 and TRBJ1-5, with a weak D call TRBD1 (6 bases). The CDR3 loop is CAISDGQPNQPQHF. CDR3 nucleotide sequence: TGTGCCATCAGTGACGGACAGCCAAATCAGCCCCAGCATTTT.